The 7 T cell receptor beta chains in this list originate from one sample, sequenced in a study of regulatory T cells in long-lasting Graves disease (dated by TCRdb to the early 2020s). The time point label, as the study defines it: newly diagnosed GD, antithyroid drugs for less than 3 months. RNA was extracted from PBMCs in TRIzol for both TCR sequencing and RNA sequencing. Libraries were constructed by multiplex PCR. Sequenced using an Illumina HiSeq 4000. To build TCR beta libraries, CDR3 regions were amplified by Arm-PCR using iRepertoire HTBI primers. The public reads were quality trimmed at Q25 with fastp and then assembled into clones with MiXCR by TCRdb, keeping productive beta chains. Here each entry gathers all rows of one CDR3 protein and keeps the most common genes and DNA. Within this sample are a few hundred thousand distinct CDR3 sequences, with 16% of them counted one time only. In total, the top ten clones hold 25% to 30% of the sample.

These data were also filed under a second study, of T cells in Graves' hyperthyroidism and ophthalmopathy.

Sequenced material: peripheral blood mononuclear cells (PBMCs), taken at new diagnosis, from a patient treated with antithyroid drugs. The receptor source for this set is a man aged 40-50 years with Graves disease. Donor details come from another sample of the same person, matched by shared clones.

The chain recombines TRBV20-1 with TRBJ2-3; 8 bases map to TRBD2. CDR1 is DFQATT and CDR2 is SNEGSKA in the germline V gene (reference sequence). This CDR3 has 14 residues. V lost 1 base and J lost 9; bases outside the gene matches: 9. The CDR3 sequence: CSARVSGGSSTQYF. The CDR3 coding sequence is TGCAGTGCTAGAGTCAGCGGGGGTTCATCGACGCAGTATTTT.

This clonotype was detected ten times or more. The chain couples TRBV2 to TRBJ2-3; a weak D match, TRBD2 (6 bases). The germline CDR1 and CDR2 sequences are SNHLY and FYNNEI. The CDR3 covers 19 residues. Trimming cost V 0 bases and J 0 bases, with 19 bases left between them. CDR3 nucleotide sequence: TGTGCCAGCAGTGAAGCGCGGGTTAGCGGTATGACTAGCACAGATACGCAGTATTTT. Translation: CASSEARVSGMTSTDTQYF. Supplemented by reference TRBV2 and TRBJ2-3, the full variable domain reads EPEVTQTPSHQVTQMGQEVILRCVPISNHLYFYWYRQILGQKVEFLVSFYNNEISEKSEIFDDQFSVERPDGSNFTLKIRSTKLEDSAMYFCASSEARVSGMTSTDTQYFGPGTRLTVL.

The CDR3, as DNA: TGTGCCAGCAGTTGGGACCGCTCCTACAATGAGCAGTTCTTC. It yields the protein CASSWDRSYNEQFF. The chain couples TRBV6-2 or TRBV6-3 to TRBJ2-1; D might be TRBD1 or TRBD2, each matching 5 bases. The length of the CDR3 is 14 residues. Trimming cost V 4 bases and J 0 bases, with 7 bases left between them. CDR1 and CDR2 from the germline V gene are MNHEY and SVGEGT.

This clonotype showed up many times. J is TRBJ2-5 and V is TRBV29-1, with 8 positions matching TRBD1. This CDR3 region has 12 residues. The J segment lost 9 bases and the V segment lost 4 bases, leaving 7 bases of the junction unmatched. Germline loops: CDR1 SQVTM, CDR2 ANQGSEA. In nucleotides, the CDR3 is TGCAGCGTTGCAGGACAGGGTTTGGCCCAGTACTTC. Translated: CSVAGQGLAQYF.

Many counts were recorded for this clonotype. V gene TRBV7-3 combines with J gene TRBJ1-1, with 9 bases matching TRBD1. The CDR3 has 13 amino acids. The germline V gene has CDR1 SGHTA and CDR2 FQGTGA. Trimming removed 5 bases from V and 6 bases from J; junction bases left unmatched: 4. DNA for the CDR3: TGTGCCAGCAGCCACAGGGGGCATCCTGAAGCTTTCTTT. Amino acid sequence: CASSHRGHPEAFF.

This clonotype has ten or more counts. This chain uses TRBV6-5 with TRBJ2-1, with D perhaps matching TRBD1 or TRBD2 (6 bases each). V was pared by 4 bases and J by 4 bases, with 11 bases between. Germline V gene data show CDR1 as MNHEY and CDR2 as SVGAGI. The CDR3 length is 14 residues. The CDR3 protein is CASSLRGGYNEQFF. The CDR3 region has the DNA TGTGCCAGCAGTTTAAGAGGGGGGTACAATGAGCAGTTCTTC.

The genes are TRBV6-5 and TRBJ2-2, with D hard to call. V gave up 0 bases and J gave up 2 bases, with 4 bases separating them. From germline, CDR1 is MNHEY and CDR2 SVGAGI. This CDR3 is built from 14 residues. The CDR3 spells CASSYSINTGELFF. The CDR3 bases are TGTGCCAGCAGTTACTCGATTAACACCGGGGAGCTGTTTTTT.